This TCR beta chain stems from a study of cytomegalovirus exposure and HLA in healthy donors. PCR amplification relied on 60 Vbeta primers (plus 13 Jbeta primers). Assay: immunoSEQ multiplex PCR; the TCRdb copy retains only in-frame clones and omits some. The table lists roughly 120,000 clones, approximately 80% of them singletons, with about 3.5% in the top ten. Germline CDR1 reads LNHDA; CDR2 reads SQIVND (reference sequence). The CDR3 runs 15 residues. V shed 1 base, J shed 0 bases, and the junction held 1 base outside the gene matches. Study-wide points: CMV serostatus was the sole immune exposure information available.

At sampling all donors were nominally healthy, likely with unrecorded immune exposures. Points on this clone: Its antigen is not identified.

This receptor was identified in a man in his forties in good health and CMV-seronegative. The chain couples TRBV19 to TRBJ1-1, with TRBD1 matching over 8 bases. What was sequenced was PBMCs. The CDR3 spells CASSIGTGMNTEAFF. Here the CDR3 DNA reads TGTGCCAGTAGTATAGGGACAGGGATGAACACTGAAGCTTTCTTT.